This TCR beta chain appears in the sequencing data of a study of T cell repertoires in cytomegalovirus infection. Across the study: CMV epitopes, recently identified HLA-C-restricted and well-studied HLA-B-restricted, were used.

MiXCR, run by TCRdb on the reads, gives a single entry per CDR3 protein. Seen here are 250,000 to 400,000 distinct CDR3 sequences, approximately 25% observed once, and the top ten hold approximately 12%. With respect to this clonotype: Its antigen is undetermined.

Germline CDR1 is MNHEY and CDR2 is SVGEGT. The trim removed 5 bases at V and 4 bases at J, leaving 3 bases unmatched. The CDR3 consists of 13 residues. The receptor was isolated from a human donor in good health (CMV status not recorded). Some clones in this sample may be carry-over from other donors' samples. The specimen was cultured PBMCs, collected from culture after CMV antigen stimulation. This rearrangement joins TRBV6-2 or TRBV6-3 to TRBJ2-5; 8 positions agree with TRBD1. CDR3 sequence reads: CASSTGQGETQYF. The CDR3 DNA sequence: TGTGCCAGCAGTACCGGACAGGGAGAGACCCAGTACTTC.